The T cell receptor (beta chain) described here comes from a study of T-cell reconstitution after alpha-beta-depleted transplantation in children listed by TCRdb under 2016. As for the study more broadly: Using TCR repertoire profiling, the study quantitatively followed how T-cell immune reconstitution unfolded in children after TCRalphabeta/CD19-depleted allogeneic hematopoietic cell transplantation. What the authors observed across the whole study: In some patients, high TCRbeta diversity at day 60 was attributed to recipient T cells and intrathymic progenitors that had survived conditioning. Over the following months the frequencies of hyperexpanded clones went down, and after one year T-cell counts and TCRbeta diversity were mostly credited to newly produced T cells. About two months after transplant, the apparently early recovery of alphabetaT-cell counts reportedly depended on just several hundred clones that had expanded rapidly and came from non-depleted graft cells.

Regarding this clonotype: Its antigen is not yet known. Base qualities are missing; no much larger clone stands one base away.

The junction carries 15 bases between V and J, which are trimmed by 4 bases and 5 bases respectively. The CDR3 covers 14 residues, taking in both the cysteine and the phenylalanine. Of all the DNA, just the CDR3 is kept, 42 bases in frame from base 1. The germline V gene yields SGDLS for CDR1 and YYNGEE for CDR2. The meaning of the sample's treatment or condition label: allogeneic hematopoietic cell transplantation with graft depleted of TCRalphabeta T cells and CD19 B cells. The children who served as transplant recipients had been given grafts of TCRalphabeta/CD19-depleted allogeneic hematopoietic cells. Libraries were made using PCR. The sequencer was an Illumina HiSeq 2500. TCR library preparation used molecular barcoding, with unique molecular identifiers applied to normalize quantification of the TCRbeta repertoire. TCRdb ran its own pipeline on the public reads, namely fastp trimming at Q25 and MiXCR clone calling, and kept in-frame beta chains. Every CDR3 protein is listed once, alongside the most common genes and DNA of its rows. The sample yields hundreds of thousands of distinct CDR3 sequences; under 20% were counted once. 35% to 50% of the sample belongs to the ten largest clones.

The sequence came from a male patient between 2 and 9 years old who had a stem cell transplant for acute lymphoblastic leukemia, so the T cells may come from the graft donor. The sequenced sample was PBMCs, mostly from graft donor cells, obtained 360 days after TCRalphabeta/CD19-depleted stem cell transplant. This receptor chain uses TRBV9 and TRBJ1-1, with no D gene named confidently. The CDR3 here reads CASSSDHLGTEAFF. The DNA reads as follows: TGTGCCAGCAGCTCTGACCACTTGGGAACTGAAGCTTTCTTT.